This T cell receptor (beta chain) is drawn from a study of cytomegalovirus exposure and HLA in healthy donors. Study at large: Among over 300 genotyped donors, around 80% fell in the Caucasian-associated ancestry cluster.

The CDR3 runs 16 residues. V was pared by 5 bases and J by 3 bases, with 6 bases of the junction left unmatched. Germline V gene lookup returns CDR1 LNHDA and CDR2 SQIVND (reference sequence). Primers included in the PCR were 60 Vbeta and 13 Jbeta primers. Sequencing was performed with immunoSEQ multiplex PCR; in TCRdb, only in-frame clones are kept and a portion is missing. Altogether 130,000 to 150,000 clones are present, roughly 82% being singletons, with the ten largest covering 3% to 4%. On this clone: What it recognizes is unknown.

General study points: HLA alleles showed associations with roughly 17,000 TCR beta sequences in a later analysis, at a 0.05 false discovery rate. The study assumed roughly uniform donor sequencing depth for presence/absence analyses.

This clonotype was obtained from a male donor in good health and CMV-seronegative. The J gene is TRBJ2-1, the V gene TRBV19; the match to TRBD2 covers 11 bases. The sequenced material came from PBMCs. The CDR3, as DNA: TGTGCCAGTAGTGCCTATCTAGCGGGGGGCTACAATGAGCAGTTCTTC. This translates into CASSAYLAGGYNEQFF.